A single sample is the source of the 23 T cell receptor beta chains below, sequenced in a study. Profiling relied on immunoSEQ multiplex PCR, and the TCRdb table lists in-frame clones only, not all of them. The table records 68,000 or so clones, roughly 93% of them present only once. Sequenced input: PBMCs. The receptors derive from a middle-aged man with rheumatoid arthritis.

The chain uses TRBV6-5 and TRBJ2-7; D gene uncertain. Trimming stripped 0 bases from V and 6 bases from J, with 15 bases between. Germline V gene data show CDR1 as MNHEY and CDR2 as SVGAGI. There are 15 residues in the CDR3. The CDR3 bases are TGTGCCAGCAGTTACTCGGCAGACCCAAATCTCGAGCAGTACTTC. This sequence encodes CASSYSADPNLEQYF.

V is TRBV6-2 or TRBV6-3 and J is TRBJ2-7; possibly TRBD1 for D (6 bases). This CDR3 comprises 12 residues. The germline V and J ends were trimmed by 6 bases and 3 bases, with 9 bases remaining between them. From germline, CDR1 is MNHEY and CDR2 SVGEGT. The CDR3 here is CASSEGVYEQYF. As DNA, the CDR3 is TGTGCCAGCAGCGAGGGGGTCTACGAGCAGTACTTC.

In this sample, this clone turned up once. The chain combines TRBV10-2 with TRBJ2-3; TRBD2 matches 10 bases. Looked up from germline, CDR1 is WSHSY and CDR2 is SAAADI. V was clipped by 7 bases and J by 2 bases; unmatched bases: 3. There are 14 residues in the CDR3. CDR3 in amino acids: CASKGLAATDTQYF. In DNA, the CDR3 is TGCGCCAGCAAAGGACTAGCGGCCACAGATACGCAGTATTTT.

The chain carries TRBV6-1 and TRBJ1-2, with D unresolved. This CDR3 region has 11 residues. The V end was cut by 3 bases, the J end by 5 bases, with 4 bases between. Germline values: CDR1 MNHNS, CDR2 SASEGT. This CDR3 reads CASSEGYGYTF. The CDR3 DNA follows: TGTGCCAGCAGTGAGGGGTATGGCTACACCTTC.

This chain's CDR3 is CAISEAANEKLFF. CDR3 nucleotide sequence: TGTGCCATCAGTGAGGCAGCTAATGAAAAACTGTTTTTT. The chain recombines TRBV10-3 with TRBJ1-4; no clear D. From germline, CDR1 is ENHRY and CDR2 SYGVKD. The V and J ends lost 2 bases and 3 bases respectively, with 4 bases between them. This CDR3 has 13 amino acids.

The V call is TRBV11-2, the J call TRBJ1-3; TRBD1 aligns across 9 bases. V trimming: 1 base; J trimming: 4 bases; junction bases outside the gene matches: 11. Germline loops: CDR1 SGHAT, CDR2 FQNNGV. This CDR3 is built from 18 residues. The CDR3 DNA follows: TGTGCCAGCAGCTTAGCGGGAACAGGGGGCTACCGAGGAAACACCATATATTTT. This codes for CASSLAGTGGYRGNTIYF.

In its sample, this clone was seen a few times. The genes are TRBV6-2 or TRBV6-3 and TRBJ1-5; 7 bases are a match to TRBD1. The germline V gene has CDR1 MNHEY and CDR2 SVGEGT. This CDR3 has 14 residues. V gave up 5 bases and J gave up 7 bases; unmatched junction bases: 8. This chain's CDR3 is CASSDRVDGQPQHF. CDR3 nucleotide sequence: TGTGCCAGCAGTGACAGGGTAGATGGGCAGCCCCAGCATTTT.

The rearrangement uses TRBV11-3 and TRBJ1-3; no clear D gene. The length of the CDR3 is 15 residues. V was clipped by 0 bases and J by 0 bases, with 6 bases between them. Germline V lookup: CDR1 SGHNT, CDR2 YENEEA. CDR3 region: CASSLDGTSGNTIYF. As DNA, the CDR3 is TGTGCCAGCAGCTTAGACGGAACCTCTGGAAACACCATATATTTT.

This clone has a handful of counts. The chain recombines TRBV7-9 with TRBJ2-1; 9 bases line up with TRBD1. The CDR3 has 17 amino acids. Germline CDR1 SEHNR, CDR2 FQNEAQ (reference sequence). Losses at the gene ends were 3 bases for V and 4 bases for J; bases not matched to a gene: 10. CDR3: CASSFGWSGTGYNEQFF. DNA for the CDR3: TGTGCCAGCAGCTTCGGTTGGAGTGGGACAGGGTACAATGAGCAGTTCTTC.

Here the CDR3 DNA reads TGTGCCAGCAGCTTAGGGACAGTCTCCTACAATGAGCAGTTCTTC. Translation: CASSLGTVSYNEQFF. This chain links TRBV7-3 with TRBJ2-1; 7 positions match TRBD1. Trimming took 2 bases from V and 0 from J; bases not matched to a gene: 1. In germline, CDR1 is SGHTA, CDR2 FQGTGA. The CDR3 spans 15 residues.

The chain joins TRBV6-5 to TRBJ1-6, with 7 nucleotides matching TRBD1. Per the germline V gene, CDR1 is MNHEY and CDR2 is SVGAGI. The CDR3 extends over 16 amino acids. V was clipped by 2 bases and J by 6 bases; unmatched bases: 7. CDR3 region: CASSYRGTAFNSPLHF. The CDR3 coding sequence is TGTGCCAGCAGTTACAGAGGGACAGCCTTTAATTCACCCCTCCACTTT.

This rearrangement joins TRBV7-9 to TRBJ2-7; TRBD1 aligns across 9 bases. Looked up from germline, CDR1 is SEHNR and CDR2 is FQNEAQ (reference sequence). The CDR3 runs 14 residues. V dropped 6 bases and J dropped 3; count of bases not matched to a gene: 6. The CDR3 protein is CASRISGQGYEQYF. The CDR3 nucleotides are TGTGCCAGCAGGATTTCGGGACAGGGCTACGAGCAGTACTTC.

The chain combines TRBV28 with TRBJ1-1; 7 bases line up with TRBD1. CDR3 length: 15 amino acids. J lost 5 bases, V lost 2 bases, and 8 bases had no gene match. Germline CDR1 is MDHEN and CDR2 is SYDVKM. The CDR3 here is CASSLARQGGTEAFF. DNA for the CDR3: TGTGCCAGCAGTTTAGCCAGACAGGGAGGAACTGAAGCTTTCTTT.

The chain combines TRBV7-3 with TRBJ2-1, with 13 bases lining up with TRBD2. There are 15 residues in the CDR3. In germline, CDR1 is SGHTA, CDR2 FQGTGA. V lost 7 bases to trimming and J lost 5 bases; unmatched junction nucleotides: 5. DNA of the CDR3: TGTGCCAGCACCCCGGGGACTAGCGGGGACAATGAGCAGTTCTTC. Its translation is CASTPGTSGDNEQFF.

V usage is TRBV2 and J usage is TRBJ2-7; 9 positions agree with TRBD1. Losses at the gene ends were 7 bases for V and 7 bases for J; bases not matched to a gene: 11. Germline V lookup: CDR1 SNHLY, CDR2 FYNNEI. CDR3 length equals 14 residues. The CDR3 DNA sequence: TGTGCCAGCAACGCCGGGACAGGGATAGGGGAGCAGTACTTC. Translating it yields CASNAGTGIGEQYF.

This chain joins TRBV28 and TRBJ1-2, with D perhaps TRBD1 (5 bases). The germline V and J ends were trimmed by 3 bases and 6 bases, with 14 bases remaining between them. Germline V gives CDR1 MDHEN, CDR2 SYDVKM. The CDR3 runs 14 residues. The CDR3 spells CASSFGTYGNGYTF. DNA for the CDR3: TGTGCCAGCAGTTTCGGGACCTATGGTAATGGCTACACCTTC.

CDR3 DNA: TGTGCCAGTAGTATACAGGGTGGGGAAAAACTGTTTTTT. Residues: CASSIQGGEKLFF. The V and J genes are TRBV19 and TRBJ1-4, with a possible D match to TRBD1 (5 bases). The CDR3 loop spans 13 amino acids. V lost 2 bases to trimming and J lost 8 bases, with 9 bases between them. The V gene's germline CDR1 is LNHDA and CDR2 SQIVND (reference sequence).

The chain carries TRBV6-6 and TRBJ1-5; D remains ambiguous. The CDR3 is 15 amino acids. Germline V CDR1 and CDR2: MNHNY, SVGAGI (reference sequence). V lost 2 bases and J lost 0, with 8 bases in between. DNA of the CDR3: TGTGCCAGCAGTTACGTACCCGATAGCAATCAGCCCCAGCATTTT. This translates into CASSYVPDSNQPQHF.

This clone showed up just once. CDR3 region: CASSLGMGDLSGNEQFF. The CDR3 DNA reads TGTGCCAGCAGCTTAGGAATGGGCGACCTCAGCGGCAATGAGCAGTTCTTC. The V and J genes are TRBV7-9 and TRBJ2-1, with D possibly matching TRBD2 (5 bases). Per germline, CDR1 SEHNR and CDR2 FQNEAQ (reference sequence). Deletions cut 1 base from V and 6 bases from J, with 19 bases between. This CDR3 contains 17 residues.

The chain joins TRBV14 to TRBJ1-6, with D possibly TRBD1 on 6 matching bases. The CDR3 runs 16 residues. V dropped 4 bases and J dropped 3 bases, with 13 bases sitting between them. Germline-derived CDR1 and CDR2 are SGHDN and FVKESK. The CDR3 bases are TGTGCCAGCAGCCGCTCGGGGGCAGGCTATAATTCACCCCTCCACTTT. It codes for CASSRSGAGYNSPLHF.

The V call is TRBV19, the J call TRBJ2-7, with unresolved D. The V and J ends lost 7 bases and 0 bases respectively, with 10 bases between them. CDR1 LNHDA and CDR2 SQIVND come from the germline V gene (reference sequence). The CDR3 length is 13 residues. The chain's CDR3 is CASTGGRSYEQYF. In DNA form, the CDR3 reads TGTGCCAGTACCGGTGGACGCTCCTACGAGCAGTACTTC.

V and J are TRBV7-2 and TRBJ1-2; 12 bases are a match to TRBD1. Germline CDR1 is SGHTA and CDR2 is FQGNSA. With 2 bases clipped from V and 3 bases from J, the junction kept 10 bases outside the gene matches. The CDR3 runs to 18 residues. The CDR3 DNA follows: TGTGCCAGCAGCTTACAACCGGGACAGGGGGCGCGGTACTATGGCTACACCTTC. This gives the protein CASSLQPGQGARYYGYTF. The whole variable domain, filled in from reference TRBV7-2 and TRBJ1-2, reads GAGVSQSPSNKVTEKGKDVELRCDPISGHTALYWYRQSLGQGLEFLIYFQGNSAPDKSGLPSDRFSAERTGGSVSTLTIQRTQQEDSAVYLCASSLQPGQGARYYGYTFGSGTRLTVV.

The chain links TRBV30 to TRBJ2-3; no firm D call. Trimming took 0 bases from V and 3 from J, leaving 4 bases between them. Per germline, CDR1 GTSNPN and CDR2 SVGIG (reference sequence). This CDR3 is 12 amino acids long. CDR3 bases: TGTGCCTGGAGTGTGGGAACAGATACGCAGTATTTT. Translation gives CAWSVGTDTQYF.